Sequencing of this T cell receptor (beta chain) was carried out in a study of cytomegalovirus exposure and HLA in healthy donors. The PCR was carried out with 60 Vbeta primers and 13 Jbeta primers. The method was immunoSEQ multiplex PCR; TCRdb's version includes in-frame clones alone and lacks a portion of them. The sample yields under 300,000 clones, more than 80% seen once. This clone was detected once. The sample consisted of PBMCs. This receptor was obtained from a man aged 40-55 years in good health and CMV-seropositive.

DNA for the CDR3: TGTGCCAGCAGCCTGACAGGGAAAGCCTACGAGCAGTACTTC. Protein: CASSLTGKAYEQYF. J is TRBJ2-7 and V is TRBV6-6, with 7 positions matching TRBD1. The CDR3 is 14 amino acids. CDR1 MNHNY and CDR2 SVGAGI come from the germline V gene (reference sequence). With 6 bases clipped from V and 2 bases from J, the junction kept 7 bases outside the gene matches.